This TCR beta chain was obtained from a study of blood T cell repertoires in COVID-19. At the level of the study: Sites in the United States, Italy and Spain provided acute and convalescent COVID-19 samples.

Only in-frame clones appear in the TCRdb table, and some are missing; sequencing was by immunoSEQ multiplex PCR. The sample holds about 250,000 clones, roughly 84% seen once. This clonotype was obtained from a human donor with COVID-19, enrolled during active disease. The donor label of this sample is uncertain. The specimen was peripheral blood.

CDR3 protein: CASGHPNEKLFF. For the CDR3, the DNA is TGTGCCAGTGGACACCCAAATGAAAAACTGTTTTTT. V gene TRBV2 combines with J gene TRBJ1-4; perhaps TRBD1 as D (5 bases). The ends were cut back, 9 bases at V and 5 bases at J, with 10 bases in the middle. The CDR3 contains 12 residues. Per germline, CDR1 SNHLY and CDR2 FYNNEI.